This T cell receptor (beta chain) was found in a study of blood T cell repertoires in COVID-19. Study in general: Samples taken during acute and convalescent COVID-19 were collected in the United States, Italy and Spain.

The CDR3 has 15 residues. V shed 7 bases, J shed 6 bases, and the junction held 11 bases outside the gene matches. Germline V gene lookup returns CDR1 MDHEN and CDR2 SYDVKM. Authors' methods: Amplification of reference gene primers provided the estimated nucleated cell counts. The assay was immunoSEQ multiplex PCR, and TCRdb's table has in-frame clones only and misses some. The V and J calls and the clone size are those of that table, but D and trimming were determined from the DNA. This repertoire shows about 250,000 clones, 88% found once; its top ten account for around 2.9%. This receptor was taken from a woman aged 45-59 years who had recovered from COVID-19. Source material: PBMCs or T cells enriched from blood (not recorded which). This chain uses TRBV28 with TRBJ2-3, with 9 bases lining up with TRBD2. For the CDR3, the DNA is TGTGCCAGCACCGAAAGCGGGAGGCCCCAGGATACGCAGTATTTT. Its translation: CASTESGRPQDTQYF.